This TCR beta chain was profiled in a study of T-cell memory formation after mild COVID-19. The CDR3 is made up of 15 amino acids. Per germline, CDR1 SGHKS and CDR2 YYEKEE (reference sequence). The trim removed 2 bases at V and 5 bases at J, leaving 7 bases unmatched. Using its own MiXCR run on the 5' RACE reads, TCRdb lists one record per CDR3 protein. In the table there are about 240,000 distinct CDR3 sequences, around a tenth of which are singletons. Overall study findings and caveats: Clones which contracted sat mainly in CM and EM if CD4+, and in EMRA if CD8+.

This clonotype was recorded a few times. Its antigen is still unknown. V usage is TRBV5-5 and J usage is TRBJ2-1, with TRBD1 identical over 7 bases. The sequenced material came from PBMCs or a T cell subset sorted from them (not recorded which). The receptor was isolated from a man younger than 35 who had mild COVID-19 (a few samples of this study predate the infection). Cell type and time point are not known. CDR3 loop: CASSFYAQGHNEQFF. CDR3 DNA sequence: TGTGCCAGCAGCTTTTATGCACAGGGGCACAATGAGCAGTTCTTC.